This entry lists 24 T cell receptor beta chains sequenced from one sample in a study of T cell changes during pregnancy in multiple sclerosis. TCRdb keeps only in-frame clones here, not all; method: immunoSEQ multiplex PCR. The table records around 100,000 clones, approximately 90% of them present only once. Sample: peripheral blood, taken after pregnancy. The receptor source for this set is a female donor with multiple sclerosis, enrolled in a pregnancy study.

The chain carries TRBV7-9 and TRBJ1-5, with unresolved D. The CDR3 is made up of 13 amino acids. Between the trimmed V and J ends, which lost 7 bases and 3 bases, there was a span of 10 bases. Germline-derived CDR1 and CDR2 are SEHNR and FQNEAQ (reference sequence). This CDR3 is CASTDTNNQPQHF. Written as DNA, the CDR3 is TGTGCCAGCACCGACACCAACAATCAGCCCCAGCATTTT.

In this sample, this clone turned up once. V gene TRBV5-4 combines with J gene TRBJ1-2, with 9 bases identical to TRBD1. Trimming cost V 0 bases and J 4 bases; bases outside gene matches: 1. The CDR3 is 14 amino acids. Germline assignment: CDR1 SGHNT and CDR2 YYREEE (reference sequence). The CDR3 sequence: CASSLGTGVYGYTF. The CDR3 DNA is TGTGCCAGCAGCTTGGGGACAGGGGTCTATGGCTACACCTTC.

CDR3 sequence reads: CASSSTGGVYNEQFF. Here the CDR3 DNA reads TGTGCCAGCAGCTCGACTGGCGGGGTCTACAATGAGCAGTTCTTC. V and J are TRBV28 and TRBJ2-1; D is possibly TRBD2 (6 bases). The germline CDR1 and CDR2 sequences are MDHEN and SYDVKM. V was pared by 6 bases and J by 3 bases, with 15 bases between. The CDR3 is 15 amino acids. Supplemented by reference TRBV28 and TRBJ2-1, the full variable domain reads DVKVTQSSRYLVKRTGEKVFLECVQDMDHENMFWYRQDPGLGLRLIYFSYDVKMKEKGDIPEGYSVSREKKERFSLILESASTNQTSMYLCASSSTGGVYNEQFFGPGTRLTVL.

The chain combines TRBV19 with TRBJ2-1, with 9 positions matching TRBD1. The V segment lost 4 bases and the J segment 8 bases; nucleotides outside the gene matches: 3. Per the germline V gene, CDR1 is LNHDA and CDR2 is SQIVND (reference sequence). This CDR3 comprises 13 residues. The CDR3 loop is CASSKDRGDEQFF. The DNA for the CDR3 is TGTGCCAGTAGTAAGGACAGGGGCGATGAGCAGTTCTTC.

V usage is TRBV2 and J usage is TRBJ1-2; 7 nucleotides line up with TRBD1. With V trimmed by 7 bases and J by 4 bases, 9 bases remained unmatched. The CDR3 totals 14 residues. The germline CDR1 and CDR2 sequences are SNHLY and FYNNEI. CDR3: CASISRTGRYGYTF. In nucleotides, the CDR3 is TGTGCCAGCATTTCGAGGACAGGCCGCTATGGCTACACCTTC.

The chain couples TRBV4-1 to TRBJ1-6, with TRBD1 matching over 8 bases. V lost 3 bases to trimming and J lost 7 bases; unmatched junction nucleotides: 8. Germline-derived CDR1 and CDR2 are MGHRA and YSYEKL. The length of the CDR3 is 16 residues. CDR3 loop: CASSHTTDRENSPLHF. CDR3 DNA: TGCGCCAGCAGCCACACAACGGACAGGGAAAATTCACCCCTCCACTTT.

The chain combines TRBV7-9 with TRBJ2-3; D perhaps matches TRBD2 (5 bases). Per the germline V gene, CDR1 is SEHNR and CDR2 is FQNEAQ (reference sequence). V lost 3 bases and J 3 bases, leaving 7 bases between the germline ends. CDR3 size: 13 residues. The CDR3 is CASSFGETDTQYF. Here the CDR3 DNA reads TGTGCCAGCAGCTTTGGGGAGACAGATACGCAGTATTTT.

V gene TRBV6-1 combines with J gene TRBJ2-7; 7 bases are a match to TRBD1. CDR1 and CDR2 (germline): MNHNS, SASEGT. V shed 3 bases, J shed 2 bases, and the junction held 7 bases outside the gene matches. The CDR3 has 15 residues. This CDR3 is CASSDRTGSTYEQYF. CDR3 in DNA: TGTGCCAGCAGTGATCGGACAGGTTCTACCTACGAGCAGTACTTC.

This chain joins TRBV18 and TRBJ2-5, with 9 bases aligning to TRBD2. Germline V gives CDR1 KGHSH, CDR2 LQKENI. The CDR3 spans 15 residues. V lost 0 bases to trimming and J lost 1 base; unmatched junction nucleotides: 0. This CDR3 reads CASSPPGLAQETQYF. CDR3 bases: TGTGCCAGCTCACCACCGGGACTAGCCCAAGAGACCCAGTACTTC.

This chain links TRBV18 with TRBJ1-2, with D possibly matching TRBD1 (5 bases). V was trimmed by 0 bases and J by 2 bases, leaving 7 bases between them. This CDR3 is built from 14 residues. CDR1 KGHSH and CDR2 LQKENI come from the germline V gene. The CDR3 reads CASSPPQENYGYTF. Written as DNA, the CDR3 is TGTGCCAGCTCACCACCACAGGAGAACTATGGCTACACCTTC.

This chain connects TRBV19 to TRBJ1-1; 10 bases fit TRBD1. The V gene's germline CDR1 is LNHDA and CDR2 SQIVND (reference sequence). The CDR3 loop spans 15 amino acids. V lost 6 bases to trimming and J lost 4 bases; unmatched junction nucleotides: 8. Written as DNA, the CDR3 is TGTGCCAGTAGAACCGGGACAGGGGTCGTCACTGAAGCTTTCTTT. It encodes CASRTGTGVVTEAFF.

The chain employs TRBV2 and TRBJ1-2, with D unresolved. Germline CDR1 is SNHLY and CDR2 is FYNNEI. The CDR3 runs to 12 residues. Between the trimmed V and J ends, which lost 4 bases and 4 bases, there was a span of 7 bases. CDR3 DNA: TGTGCCAGCAGTGTGAGATTCTATGGCTACACCTTC. This sequence encodes CASSVRFYGYTF.

This clone was counted a few times. The chain couples TRBV10-3 to TRBJ2-1; 13 bases line up with TRBD2. V was clipped by 6 bases and J by 3 bases; unmatched bases: 2. Looked up from germline, CDR1 is ENHRY and CDR2 is SYGVKD. The CDR3 loop spans 15 amino acids. CDR3 protein: CAIRTSGGIYNEQFF. The DNA for the CDR3 is TGTGCCATCAGGACTAGCGGGGGGATCTACAATGAGCAGTTCTTC.

The V call is TRBV7-9, the J call TRBJ2-7; D remains unclear. Per germline, CDR1 SEHNR and CDR2 FQNEAQ (reference sequence). V was cut by 2 bases and J by 0 bases, with 8 bases left in between. The CDR3 covers 14 residues. CDR3 nucleotides: TGTGCCAGCAGCTTAACGGAGTCCTCCTACGAGCAGTACTTC. This codes for CASSLTESSYEQYF. The full variable domain, its missing parts supplied by reference TRBV7-9 and TRBJ2-7, is DTGVSQNPRHKITKRGQNVTFRCDPISEHNRLYWYRQTLGQGPEFLTYFQNEAQLEKSRLLSDRFSAERPKGSFSTLEIQRTEQGDSAMYLCASSLTESSYEQYFGPGTRLTVT.

This clone was seen a handful of times. The J gene is TRBJ2-3, the V gene TRBV7-3, with D maybe TRBD2 (6 bases). This CDR3 region has 14 residues. Germline V gives CDR1 SGHTA, CDR2 FQGTGA. Trimming stripped 5 bases from V and 1 base from J, with 10 bases between. The CDR3 DNA sequence: TGTGCCAGCAGCCCAACGGGGGGCACAGATACGCAGTATTTT. Encoded protein: CASSPTGGTDTQYF.

V and J are TRBV6-5 and TRBJ1-1, with a possible D match to TRBD1 (5 bases). This CDR3 comprises 14 residues. Deletions cut 0 bases from V and 8 bases from J, with 13 bases between. Germline values: CDR1 MNHEY, CDR2 SVGAGI. The CDR3 region has the DNA TGTGCCAGCAGTTACTCGAAGGGGTCCCCCGAAGCTTTCTTT. It encodes CASSYSKGSPEAFF.

This chain links TRBV19 with TRBJ2-3; D not resolved. This CDR3 spans 14 amino acids. Trimming stripped 2 bases from V and 0 bases from J, with 6 bases between. Germline assignment: CDR1 LNHDA and CDR2 SQIVND (reference sequence). DNA for the CDR3: TGTGCCAGTAGTATACGGGTTAGCACAGATACGCAGTATTTT. Translation: CASSIRVSTDTQYF.

J is TRBJ2-1 and V is TRBV2; D is unresolved. Germline CDR1 reads SNHLY; CDR2 reads FYNNEI. With 8 bases removed from V and 7 bases from J, the gap between germline ends came to 12 bases. The CDR3 has 12 amino acids. CDR3 DNA sequence: TGTGCCAGCGAAGATCAGAGGAATGAGCAGTTCTTC. This gives the protein CASEDQRNEQFF.

The gene calls are TRBV18 and TRBJ2-7; 13 positions agree with TRBD2. With 2 bases clipped from V and 4 bases from J, the junction kept 8 bases outside the gene matches. In germline, CDR1 is KGHSH, CDR2 LQKENI. The CDR3 totals 17 residues. The CDR3 DNA sequence: TGTGCCAGCTCACCAGCGGGCGGGACTAGCGGGATTTACGAGCAGTACTTC. Translation gives CASSPAGGTSGIYEQYF.

J is TRBJ1-4 and V is TRBV18; maybe TRBD1 (6 bases). The germline V gene encodes CDR1 KGHSH and CDR2 LQKENI. Trimming pared 3 bases from V and 3 bases from J, leaving 11 bases between. The CDR3 is 15 amino acids. The CDR3: CASSPTGWANEKLFF. In DNA form, the CDR3 reads TGTGCCAGCTCACCCACAGGGTGGGCTAATGAAAAACTGTTTTTT.

V and J are TRBV10-3 and TRBJ2-2; 9 nucleotides line up with TRBD1. The CDR3 totals 12 residues. Germline V gene sequence: CDR1 ENHRY, CDR2 SYGVKD. After removal of 10 bases from V and 7 bases from J, the junction contained 4 bases not matched to a gene. The CDR3 bases are TGTGCCACCCGACAGGGGGTCGGGGAGCTGTTTTTT. This sequence encodes CATRQGVGELFF.

V is TRBV5-4 and J is TRBJ2-3, with TRBD1 identical over 7 bases. This CDR3 has 15 amino acids. The junction had 8 bases not matched to a gene; V was cut back by 4 bases and J by 3 bases. Looked up from germline, CDR1 is SGHNT and CDR2 is YYREEE (reference sequence). CDR3 nucleotide sequence: TGTGCCAGCAGCCGGGTGGGACAGAGGACAGATACGCAGTATTTT. This sequence encodes CASSRVGQRTDTQYF.

The rearrangement joins TRBV28 to TRBJ1-2, with D possibly matching TRBD1 (6 bases). The CDR3 is 12 residues long. V dropped 3 bases and J dropped 6 bases, with 8 bases sitting between them. The V gene's germline CDR1 is MDHEN and CDR2 SYDVKM. DNA for the CDR3: TGTGCCAGCAGTTTCCGACAGGATGGCTACACCTTC. This gives the protein CASSFRQDGYTF.

V usage is TRBV6-5 and J usage is TRBJ2-7, with D hard to call. CDR1 and CDR2 from the germline V gene are MNHEY and SVGAGI. V was shortened by 5 bases and J by 2 bases, with 10 bases between the two germline ends. The CDR3 is 13 residues long. The CDR3 nucleotides are TGTGCCAGCAGTCCCGCGGAGCCCTACGAGCAGTACTTC. Encoded protein: CASSPAEPYEQYF.